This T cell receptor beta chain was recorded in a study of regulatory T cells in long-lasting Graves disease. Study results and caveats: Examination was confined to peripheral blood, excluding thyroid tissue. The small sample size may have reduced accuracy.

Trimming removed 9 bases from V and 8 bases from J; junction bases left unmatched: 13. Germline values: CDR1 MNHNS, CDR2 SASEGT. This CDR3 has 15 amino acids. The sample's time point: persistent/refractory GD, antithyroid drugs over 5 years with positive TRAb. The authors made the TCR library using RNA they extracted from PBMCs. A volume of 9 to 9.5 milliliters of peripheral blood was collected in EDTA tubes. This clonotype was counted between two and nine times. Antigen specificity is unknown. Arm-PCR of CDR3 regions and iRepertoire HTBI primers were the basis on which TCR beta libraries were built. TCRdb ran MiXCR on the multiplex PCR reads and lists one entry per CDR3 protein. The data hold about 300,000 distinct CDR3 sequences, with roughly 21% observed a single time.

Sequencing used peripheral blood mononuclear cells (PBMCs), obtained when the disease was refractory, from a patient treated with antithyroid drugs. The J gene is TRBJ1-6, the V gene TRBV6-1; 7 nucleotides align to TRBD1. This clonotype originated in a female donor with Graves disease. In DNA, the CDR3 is TGTGCCAGTTCGTACCGGGACAGAGGGGATTCACCCCTCCACTTT. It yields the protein CASSYRDRGDSPLHF.